This T cell receptor beta chain was obtained from a study of T cell clones after liver transplantation. Across the study: In this trial, immunosuppression withdrawal was attempted within 2 years of liver transplant. TCRbeta sequencing after a pre-transplant mixed lymphocyte reaction identified graft-donor-reactive clones, later tracked in post-transplant blood. General study results and limits: Rather than being deleted, graft donor-reactive T cells may have moved into the graft.

Generated by immunoSEQ multiplex PCR, the TCRdb table keeps only in-frame clones and is missing some. Of 60,000 or so clones in the sample, 60% to 80% were seen once. A note on this clone: Its antigen is undetermined.

The CDR3 loop spans 14 amino acids. The germline gives CDR1 SGHRS, CDR2 YFSETQ. With V trimmed by 0 bases and J by 8 bases, 0 bases remained unmatched. The material sequenced was CD4+ T cells from blood, taken at the 22-month timepoint. The chain links TRBV5-1 to TRBJ1-6; 9 bases are a match to TRBD1. This sequence was found in a human patient who received a liver transplant. A subset of T cells may come from the graft donor. The CDR3 reads CASSLDRGHSPLHF. CDR3 bases: TGCGCCAGCAGCTTGGACAGGGGGCATTCACCCCTCCACTTT.